These 9 T cell receptor beta chains were all obtained from the same sample, sequenced in a study of blood T cells in healthy people across ages. Using a J-beta primer mix together with a sample-barcoded 5' primer, a second PCR was run for about 7 to 12 cycles. TCRdb processed the 5' RACE reads anew with MiXCR; each CDR3 protein has one entry. The data show more than 650,000 distinct CDR3 sequences, about 24% seen once. Sequencing was carried out using blood. All receptors derive from an older man in good health.

This clonotype occurred a few times. The rearrangement uses TRBV29-1 and TRBJ1-2, with 7 positions matching TRBD1. Trimming removed 4 bases from V and 3 bases from J; junction bases left unmatched: 11. Germline assignment: CDR1 SQVTM and CDR2 ANQGSEA. The CDR3 length is 15 residues. The DNA for the CDR3 is TGCAGCGTTGGGGCGACAGGGAATAATGACTATGGCTACACCTTC. Its protein is CSVGATGNNDYGYTF.

The chain is built from TRBV6-1 and TRBJ2-5; possibly TRBD1 for D (5 bases). Germline lookup yields CDR1 MNHNS and CDR2 SASEGT. Trimming removed 6 bases at V and 5 bases at J, with 13 bases between. CDR3 length: 13 residues. DNA of the CDR3: TGTGCCAGCAGGGCCGAAAACAGGGAGACCCAGTACTTC. Translation: CASRAENRETQYF.

This clonotype was counted between two and nine times. The chain uses TRBV20-1 and TRBJ2-1; 8 bases are a match to TRBD2. The germline CDR1 and CDR2 sequences are DFQATT and SNEGSKA (reference sequence). The CDR3 runs 14 residues. The V gene end was trimmed by 3 bases and the J gene end by 5 bases; junction bases not matched to a gene: 6. The CDR3 protein is CSASVRGGHNEQFF. CDR3 nucleotides: TGCAGTGCTAGTGTTCGGGGGGGCCACAATGAGCAGTTCTTC.

This clonotype occurred a few times. V is TRBV7-2 and J is TRBJ1-5; 9 bases align to TRBD1. Germline V gives CDR1 SGHTA, CDR2 FQGNSA. This CDR3 is built from 14 residues. V shed 6 bases and J 6 bases; nucleotides not matched to a gene: 6. Here the CDR3 DNA reads TGTGCCAGCAGTCGGACAGGGGAAGGTCAGCCCCAGCATTTT. It specifies CASSRTGEGQPQHF.

The CDR3 sequence is CAYGAQRNTGELFF. The CDR3 DNA is TGTGCCTACGGTGCTCAAAGGAACACCGGGGAGCTGTTTTTT. This chain joins TRBV28 and TRBJ2-2; D gene ambiguous. The ends were cut back, 11 bases at V and 1 base at J, with 14 bases in the middle. CDR3 size: 14 residues. Germline V gene data show CDR1 as MDHEN and CDR2 as SYDVKM.

This clonotype turned up a few times. The chain has TRBV12-3 or TRBV12-4 and TRBJ1-1; D unresolved. The CDR3 length is 14 residues. V lost 2 bases, J lost 13 bases, and 20 bases lay in between. Written as DNA, the CDR3 is TGTGCCAGCAGTTTATCGGTAGGCTCCACGACTGATTTCTTT. The encoded protein is CASSLSVGSTTDFF.

V usage is TRBV6-2 or TRBV6-3 and J usage is TRBJ2-1; D remains unclear. The germline CDR1 and CDR2 sequences are MNHEY and SVGEGT. V was cut by 6 bases and J by 6 bases, with 12 bases left in between. The CDR3 runs 13 residues. In DNA form, the CDR3 reads TGTGCCAGCAGGCCCGGCGCGGCCAATGAGCAGTTCTTC. Translated: CASRPGAANEQFF.

This clonotype was counted only a few times. CDR3 in amino acids: CSVGGQGLNIQYF. DNA for the CDR3: TGCAGCGTTGGAGGACAGGGTCTAAACATTCAGTACTTC. This chain joins TRBV29-1 and TRBJ2-4; 8 bases map to TRBD1. The CDR3 length is 13 residues. Germline CDR1 SQVTM, CDR2 ANQGSEA. V lost 4 bases and J lost 6; bases outside the gene matches: 5. The full variable domain, in which reference TRBV29-1 and TRBJ2-4 provide the parts outside the CDR3, is SAVISQKPSRDICQRGTSLTIQCQVDSQVTMMFWYRQQPGQSLTLIATANQGSEATYESGFVIDKFPISRPNLTFSTLTVSNMSPEDSSIYLCSVGGQGLNIQYFGAGTRLSVL.

This clonotype was detected ten times or more. This sequence joins TRBV5-1 and TRBJ2-5; D is unclear. Germline CDR1 is SGHRS and CDR2 is YFSETQ. The CDR3 is 12 amino acids. Trimming took off 2 bases at V and 5 bases at J, with 7 bases between the two ends. Written as DNA, the CDR3 is TGCGCCAGCAGCTTACCTTCGGAGACCCAGTACTTC. Its translation: CASSLPSETQYF. Filled out from reference TRBV5-1 and TRBJ2-5, the complete variable domain reads KAGVTQTPRYLIKTRGQQVTLSCSPISGHRSVSWYQQTPGQGLQFLFEYFSETQRNKGNFPGRFSGRQFSNSRSEMNVSTLELGDSALYLCASSLPSETQYFGPGTRLLVL.